This is a list of T cell receptor beta chains from one sample in a study of T cells in Graves' hyperthyroidism and ophthalmopathy. In TCRdb, the multiplex PCR reads were re-called with MiXCR into one record per CDR3 protein. The sample consists of about 570,000 distinct CDR3 sequences, about 43% of them appearing once. Sequenced: peripheral blood or thyroid tissue (not recorded which). Receptors originate from an adult woman with Graves' disease, either hyperthyroidism or ophthalmopathy (not recorded which). CDR3s include the opening cysteine and the closing phenylalanine or tryptophan. The D gene is left open where the match is weak. Clone size, where shown, is once, few, many, or a class for clones that have expanded.

clone_size	j_call	v_call	d_call	cdr3_nt	cdr3_aa
many	TRBJ2-7	TRBV12-3/TRBV12-4	NA	TGTGCCAGCAGAGGGGAGGATGACGAGCAGTACTTC	CASRGEDDEQYF
once	TRBJ2-5	TRBV10-2	NA	TGCGCCAGCAGTGACTCCGGGACCCAGTACTTC	CASSDSGTQYF
many	TRBJ2-7	TRBV29-1	TRBD2	TGCAGCGTTGAGACGAGACTAGCGGGGTCCTACGAGCAGTACTTC	CSVETRLAGSYEQYF
many	TRBJ1-4	TRBV6-1	NA	TGTGCCAGCAGTGAAGGTGGCAGGGGTGAAAAACTGTTTTTT	CASSEGGRGEKLFF
NA	TRBJ1-4	TRBV6-1	NA	TGTGCCAGCAGTGAAGCCAGTTATGCAACTAATGAAAAACTGTTTTTT	CASSEASYATNEKLFF
many	TRBJ1-2	TRBV12-3/TRBV12-4	NA	TGTGCCACATACCGAACTGGCTACACCTTC	CATYRTGYTF
NA	TRBJ1-6	TRBV10-3	NA	TGTGCCATCAGTACAGGGACCTCCTATAATTCACCCCTCCACTTT	CAISTGTSYNSPLHF
NA	TRBJ1-2	TRBV2	NA	TGTGCCAGCAGTTACTCCGACAAGATCGGCTACACCTTC	CASSYSDKIGYTF
NA	TRBJ1-1	TRBV10-1	TRBD1	TGCGCCAGCAGTGAGTCGCACTTCGACAGGGCCAACACTGAAGCTTTCTTT	CASSESHFDRANTEAFF
NA	TRBJ2-5	TRBV7-2	NA	TGTGCCAGCAGCCGAGGCGTTGAGTTGGAGACCCAGTACTTC	CASSRGVELETQYF
many	TRBJ2-7	TRBV7-6	NA	TGTGCCAGCAGCTTAGAGTCAGGACCGTACTACGAGCAGTACTTC	CASSLESGPYYEQYF
many	TRBJ1-2	TRBV6-1	NA	TGTGCCAGCAGTGAAGCATCGGCAGTCAGTAACTATGGCTACACCTTC	CASSEASAVSNYGYTF
many	TRBJ1-3	TRBV9	NA	TGTGCCAGCAGCGTAGTAGCGGCGCTCTCTGGAAACACCATATATTTT	CASSVVAALSGNTIYF
NA	TRBJ2-7	TRBV9	TRBD1	TGTGCCAGCAGCGTACGTGAGGGGACAGAGCCGTACTTC	CASSVREGTEPYF
NA	TRBJ1-1	TRBV5-1	TRBD1	TGCGCCAGCAGCTGGGGACAGGGATCTGAAGCTTTCTTT	CASSWGQGSEAFF
many	TRBJ1-1	TRBV20-1	NA	TGCAGTGCTAGAGGGGGGGTTTCCACTGAAGCTTTCTTT	CSARGGVSTEAFF
few	TRBJ2-5	TRBV10-3	NA	TGTGCCATCAGTGCAGAGACCTGGGAGACCCAGTACTTC	CAISAETWETQYF
many	TRBJ1-5	TRBV20-1	NA	TGCAGTGCTAGGGGGACACTATTCAATCAGCCCCAGCATTTT	CSARGTLFNQPQHF
NA	TRBJ2-5	TRBV5-1	TRBD1	TGCGCCAGCAGCTTGGAAAGTGGACAGGGCCTCCAAGAGACCCAGTACTTC	CASSLESGQGLQETQYF
NA	TRBJ1-1	TRBV25-1	NA	TGTGCCCGGCCGACCATGAACACTGAAGCTTTCTTT	CARPTMNTEAFF
many	TRBJ1-2	TRBV5-1	NA	TGCGCCAGCAGCCCCGCGGGGTCTGGGGACGGCTACACCTTC	CASSPAGSGDGYTF
NA	TRBJ1-6	TRBV4-1	NA	TGCGCCAGCAGCCAAGGGACAGCCGGTGAATTAATTCGTAGGACCCTCCACTTT	CASSQGTAGELIRRTLHF
NA	TRBJ1-1	TRBV6-1	NA	TGTGCCAGCAGGCGTCCAAGTTCTGGAAACACTGAAGCTTTCTTT	CASRRPSSGNTEAFF
few	TRBJ2-1	TRBV7-2	TRBD2	TGTGCCAGCAGCCCGAGTCACGGGAGGGCTGGTGAGCAGTTCTTC	CASSPSHGRAGEQFF
few	TRBJ2-2	TRBV30	NA	TGTGCCTGGACAAGGGGAACCGGGGAGCTGTTTTTT	CAWTRGTGELFF
many	TRBJ2-7	TRBV2	NA	TGTGCCAGCAGTGAGAAGGTCGCAGGGCCCTACGAGCAGTACTTC	CASSEKVAGPYEQYF
many	TRBJ2-2	TRBV6-4	TRBD2	TGTGCCACCCGACTAGCGCCGAACACCGGGGAGCTGTTTTTT	CATRLAPNTGELFF
once	TRBJ1-1	TRBV7-3	NA	NA	CASSFYICSARSGAYTEAFF
NA	TRBJ2-1	TRBV10-3	TRBD2	TGTGCCATCAGTGAGTCGGGACTAGCGGACCACAATGAGCAGTTCTTC	CAISESGLADHNEQFF
many	TRBJ1-6	TRBV7-2	NA	TGTGCCAGCAGCTTATACAGTAATTCACCCCTCCACTTT	CASSLYSNSPLHF
NA	TRBJ1-2	TRBV2	NA	TGTGCCAGCAGTGAAGAGGACGGCTATGGCTACACCTTC	CASSEEDGYGYTF
many	TRBJ1-2	TRBV6-5	NA	TGTGCCAGCAGTTCGAGCACTCGGACATGGGATCTACATGGCTACACCTTC	CASSSSTRTWDLHGYTF
NA	TRBJ1-2	TRBV20-1	NA	TGCAGTGCTAGAAAGGGTGAGGGCCCCACCTTC	CSARKGEGPTF
many	TRBJ2-7	TRBV9	TRBD2	TGTGCCAGCAGCGTAGGACTAGCGGGAGTAACTTACGAGCAGTACTTC	CASSVGLAGVTYEQYF
many	TRBJ1-4	TRBV7-9	NA	TGTGCCAGCCGGGGGGGCCACAATGAAAAACTGTTTTTT	CASRGGHNEKLFF
NA	TRBJ1-1	TRBV5-1	TRBD1	TGCGCCAGCAGCTGGCGCTCCGGGACAGCGAACACTGAAGCTTTCTTT	CASSWRSGTANTEAFF
many	TRBJ2-2	TRBV6-1	NA	TGTGCCAGCAGTGTTCACGGCTTCGGGGAGCTGTTTTTT	CASSVHGFGELFF
NA	TRBJ1-1	TRBV25-1	TRBD1	TGTGCCAGCAGCCTGGAAGGGACAGGATCTTTTAACACTGAAGCTTTCTTT	CASSLEGTGSFNTEAFF
many	TRBJ1-5	TRBV7-2	TRBD1	TGTGCCAGCAGCGAACCCGGGACAGGGGGCCTGGGCAATCAGCCCCAGCATTTT	CASSEPGTGGLGNQPQHF
few	TRBJ2-2	TRBV7-2	TRBD2	TGTGCCAGCAGACTACCTAGCGGAGCCACCGGGGAGCTGTTTTTT	CASRLPSGATGELFF
NA	TRBJ1-2	TRBV10-3	NA	TGTGCCATCAGTCGGGGGGGAAGGTATGGCTACACCTTC	CAISRGGRYGYTF
NA	TRBJ1-5	TRBV7-7	NA	TGTGCCAGCAGCAGACCGTTTGATGGGGCCAATCAGCCCCAGCATTTT	CASSRPFDGANQPQHF
many	TRBJ2-2	TRBV7-8	NA	TGTGCCAGCAGCGAGGGGGTGAACGGGGAGCTGTTTTTT	CASSEGVNGELFF
NA	TRBJ1-6	TRBV20-1	NA	TGCAGTGCTAGACCCTCCAATTCACCCCTCCACTTT	CSARPSNSPLHF
NA	TRBJ2-2	TRBV13	TRBD2	TGTGCCACCAGCGGGGGCTCGAACACCGGGGAGCTGTTTTTT	CATSGGSNTGELFF